The 7 T cell receptor beta chains presented below share a single source sample, sequenced in a study of blood T cell repertoires in COVID-19. This table comes from immunoSEQ multiplex PCR, and its TCRdb copy is limited to in-frame clones, with some not included. Among under 400,000 clones listed, roughly 87% were seen once. The sequenced sample consisted of peripheral blood. The receptors stem from a woman aged 55-69 years with COVID-19, enrolled during active disease.

The V call is TRBV21-1, the J call TRBJ2-7; TRBD1 reflects the table's D call only, with no check against the DNA. TRBV21-1 is described as a pseudogene. The CDR3 has 18 residues. CDR3 sequence: CASLPIKITGDISYEQYF. CDR3 bases: TGTGCCAGCTTACCTATTAAGATCACAGGGGATATATCCTACGAGCAGTACTTC.

A single count supports this clone. The V call is TRBV9, the J call TRBJ1-2; possibly TRBD1 for D (6 bases). Germline CDR1 SGDLS, CDR2 YYNGEE. V was clipped by 0 bases and J by 3 bases, with 9 bases between them. The CDR3 runs to 14 residues. CDR3 in amino acids: CASSVGPGDYGYTF. CDR3 nucleotides: TGTGCCAGCAGCGTAGGGCCAGGGGACTATGGCTACACCTTC.

This clone was found a few times. The V call is TRBV7-9, the J call TRBJ1-6; D gene ambiguous. Germline lookup yields CDR1 SEHNR and CDR2 FQNEAQ (reference sequence). The length of the CDR3 is 14 residues. Deletions cut 5 bases from V and 6 bases from J, with 11 bases between. CDR3 sequence (DNA): TGTGCCAGCAGCGCCCGATCGGGTAATTCACCCCTCCACTTT. Its translation: CASSARSGNSPLHF.

This chain connects TRBV29-1 to TRBJ2-1; D is ambiguous. The CDR3 has 11 amino acids. Per the germline V gene, CDR1 is SQVTM and CDR2 is ANQGSEA. The germline V and J ends were trimmed by 7 bases and 7 bases, with 11 bases remaining between them. Here the CDR3 DNA reads TGCAGCGCATCTCGCGTAAATGAGCAGTTCTTC. Its translation is CSASRVNEQFF.

The CDR3, as DNA: TGTGCCAGCAGTAGGGACAACCCAAATCAGCCCCAGCATTTT. Translation gives CASSRDNPNQPQHF. The chain is built from TRBV6-5 and TRBJ1-5; D might be TRBD1 (6 bases). This CDR3 region has 14 residues. Germline V gene data show CDR1 as MNHEY and CDR2 as SVGAGI. V lost 5 bases and J lost 4, with 12 bases in between.

The chain carries TRBV29-1 and TRBJ1-5; 12 bases align to TRBD1. V was clipped by 7 bases and J by 5 bases; unmatched bases: 6. The CDR3 runs 14 residues. Per the germline V gene, CDR1 is SQVTM and CDR2 is ANQGSEA. This chain's CDR3 is CSATGTGGDQPQHF. CDR3 in DNA: TGCAGCGCAACCGGGACAGGGGGCGATCAGCCCCAGCATTTT.

The chain recombines TRBV5-4 with TRBJ1-1; tentatively, D is TRBD1 (6 bases). V was cut by 0 bases and J by 7 bases, with 13 bases left in between. Germline V gene sequence: CDR1 SGHNT, CDR2 YYREEE (reference sequence). This CDR3 spans 14 amino acids. CDR3: CASSLALGAGEAFF. The CDR3 nucleotides read TGTGCCAGCAGCTTGGCCCTGGGGGCAGGTGAAGCTTTCTTT. Full variable domain (remainder filled in from reference TRBV5-4 and TRBJ1-1): ETGVTQSPTHLIKTRGQQVTLRCSSQSGHNTVSWYQQALGQGPQFIFQYYREEENGRGNFPPRFSGLQFPNYSSELNVNALELDDSALYLCASSLALGAGEAFFGQGTRLTVV.